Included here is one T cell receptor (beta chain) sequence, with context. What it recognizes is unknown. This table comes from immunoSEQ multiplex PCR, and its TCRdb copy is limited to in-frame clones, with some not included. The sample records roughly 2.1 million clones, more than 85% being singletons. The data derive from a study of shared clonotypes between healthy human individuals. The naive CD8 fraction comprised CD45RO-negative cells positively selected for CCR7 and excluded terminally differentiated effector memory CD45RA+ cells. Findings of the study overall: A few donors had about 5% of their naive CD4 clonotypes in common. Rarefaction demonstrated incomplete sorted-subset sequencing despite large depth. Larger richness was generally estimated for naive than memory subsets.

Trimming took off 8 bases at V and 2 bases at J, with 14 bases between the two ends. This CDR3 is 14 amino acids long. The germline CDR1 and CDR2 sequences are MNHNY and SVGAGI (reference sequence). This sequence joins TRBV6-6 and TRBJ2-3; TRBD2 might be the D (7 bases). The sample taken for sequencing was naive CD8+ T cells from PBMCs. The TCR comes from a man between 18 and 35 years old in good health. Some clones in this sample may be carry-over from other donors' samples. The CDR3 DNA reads TGTGCCAGCGGGGGGGCCCTATCCACAGATACGCAGTATTTT. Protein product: CASGGALSTDTQYF.